Given below is one T cell receptor beta chain in context. The sample is drawn from a study of T cells in Graves' hyperthyroidism and ophthalmopathy. Study as a whole: Once the initial diagnosis was made, peripheral blood was obtained before any treatment.

The CDR3 extends over 15 amino acids. V lost 3 bases and J lost 4, with 15 bases in between. RNA transcripts gave rise to amplified TCR beta CDR3 regions. Initially, a first-round RT-PCR of the TCR CDR3 employed the HTBI primer set. Via MiXCR, TCRdb re-called the multiplex PCR reads, giving one row per CDR3 protein. The data contain about 350,000 distinct CDR3 sequences, over 15% of them singletons. The sequencing input was blood. The clonotype originates from a woman younger than 30 with Graves' hyperthyroidism. V usage is TRBV12-3 or TRBV12-4 and J usage is TRBJ2-5; D is perhaps TRBD1 (6 bases). The CDR3 nucleotides read TGTGCCAGCAGTTTTGGTGCCACAGGGACAGAGACCCAGTACTTC. It yields the protein CASSFGATGTETQYF.